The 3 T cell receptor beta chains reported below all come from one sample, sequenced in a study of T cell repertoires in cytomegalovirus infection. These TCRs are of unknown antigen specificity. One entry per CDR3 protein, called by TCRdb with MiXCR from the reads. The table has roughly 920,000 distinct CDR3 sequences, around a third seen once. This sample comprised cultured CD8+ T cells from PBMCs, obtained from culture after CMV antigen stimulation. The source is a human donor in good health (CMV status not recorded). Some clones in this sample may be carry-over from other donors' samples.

The chain's CDR3 is CASSQGSGHNYGYTF. CDR3 nucleotide sequence: TGTGCCAGCAGTCAAGGGAGTGGCCATAACTATGGCTACACCTTC. The V call is TRBV12-3 or TRBV12-4, the J call TRBJ1-2; D unclear. Trimming removed 5 bases from V and 1 base from J, with 14 bases in between. This CDR3 is built from 15 residues.

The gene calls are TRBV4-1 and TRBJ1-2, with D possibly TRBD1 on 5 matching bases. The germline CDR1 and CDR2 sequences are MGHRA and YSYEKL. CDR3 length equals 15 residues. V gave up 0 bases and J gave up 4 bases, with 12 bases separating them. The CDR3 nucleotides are TGCGCCAGCAGCCAAGATCCGGGGCTAGGCTATGGCTACACCTTC. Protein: CASSQDPGLGYGYTF.

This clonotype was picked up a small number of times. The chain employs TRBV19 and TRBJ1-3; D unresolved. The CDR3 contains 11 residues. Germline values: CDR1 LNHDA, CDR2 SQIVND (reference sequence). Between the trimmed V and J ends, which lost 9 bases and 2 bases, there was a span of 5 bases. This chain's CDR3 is CASHAGNTIYF. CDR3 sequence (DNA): TGTGCCAGCCACGCTGGAAACACCATATATTTT.